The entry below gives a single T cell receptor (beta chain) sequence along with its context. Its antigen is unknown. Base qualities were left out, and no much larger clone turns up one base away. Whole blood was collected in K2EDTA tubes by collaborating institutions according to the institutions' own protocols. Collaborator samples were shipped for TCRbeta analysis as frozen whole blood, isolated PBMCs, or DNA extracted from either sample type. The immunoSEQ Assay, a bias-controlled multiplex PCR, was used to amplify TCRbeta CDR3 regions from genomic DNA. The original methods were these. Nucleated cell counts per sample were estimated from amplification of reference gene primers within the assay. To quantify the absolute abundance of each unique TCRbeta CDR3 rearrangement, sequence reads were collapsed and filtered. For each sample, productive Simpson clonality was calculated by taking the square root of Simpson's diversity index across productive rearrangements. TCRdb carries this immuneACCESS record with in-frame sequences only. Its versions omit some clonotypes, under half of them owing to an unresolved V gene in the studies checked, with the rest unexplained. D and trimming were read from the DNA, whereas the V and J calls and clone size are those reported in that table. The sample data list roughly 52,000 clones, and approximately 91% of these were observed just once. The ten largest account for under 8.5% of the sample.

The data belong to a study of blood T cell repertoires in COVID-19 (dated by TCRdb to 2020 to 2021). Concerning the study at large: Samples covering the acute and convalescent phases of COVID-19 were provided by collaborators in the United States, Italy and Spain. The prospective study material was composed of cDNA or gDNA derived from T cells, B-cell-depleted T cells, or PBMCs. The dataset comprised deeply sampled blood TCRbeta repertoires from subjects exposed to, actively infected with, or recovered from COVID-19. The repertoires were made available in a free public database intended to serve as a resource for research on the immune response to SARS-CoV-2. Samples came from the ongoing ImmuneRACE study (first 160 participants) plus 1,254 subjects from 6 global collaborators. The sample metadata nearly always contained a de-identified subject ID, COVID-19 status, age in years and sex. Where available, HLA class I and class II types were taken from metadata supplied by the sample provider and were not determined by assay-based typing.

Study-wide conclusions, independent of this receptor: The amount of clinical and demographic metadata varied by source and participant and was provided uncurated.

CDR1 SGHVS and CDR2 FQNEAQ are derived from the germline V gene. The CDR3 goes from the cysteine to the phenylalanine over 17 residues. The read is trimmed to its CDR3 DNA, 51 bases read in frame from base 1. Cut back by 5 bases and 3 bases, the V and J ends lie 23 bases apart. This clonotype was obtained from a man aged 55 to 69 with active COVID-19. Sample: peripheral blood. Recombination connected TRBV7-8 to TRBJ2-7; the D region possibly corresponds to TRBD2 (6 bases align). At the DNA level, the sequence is TGTGCCAGCAGCACTCTCTATGGTGGAGGGATAGACTACGAGCAGTACTTC. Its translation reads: CASSTLYGGGIDYEQYF.